This TCR beta chain emerged from a study of T-cell reconstitution after alpha-beta-depleted transplantation in children. The CDR3 extends over 14 amino acids. CDR1 and CDR2 from the germline V gene are DFQATT and SNEGSKA (reference sequence). Deletions cut 3 bases from V and 4 bases from J, with 13 bases between. Construction of the TCRbeta library involved unique molecular identifiers. Each CDR3 protein is one row after TCRdb ran MiXCR on the PCR reads. This table holds hundreds of thousands of distinct CDR3 sequences, roughly 13% found once. Findings and limits, study-wide: Newly produced T cells mostly provided counts and TCRbeta diversity after one year, as hyperexpanded clones declined. Reported findings indicate that, about two months after transplant, alpha-beta T cells came from several hundred expanded clones, which were derived from non-depleted graft cells. Day-60 TCRbeta diversity that was high in some patients was derived from surviving recipient T cells and thymic progenitors.

Many counts were recorded for this clonotype. Its matching antigen is unknown. This receptor was obtained from a girl aged 2-10 years with congenital amegakaryocytic thrombocytopenia, due to receive a stem cell transplant. This chain joins TRBV20-1 and TRBJ2-1; possibly TRBD2 for D (5 bases). This sample comprised PBMCs, obtained before TCRalphabeta/CD19-depleted stem cell transplant. CDR3 in DNA: TGCAGTGCTAGGGGAGTAGCTCGGTACAATGAGCAGTTCTTC. Translating it yields CSARGVARYNEQFF.